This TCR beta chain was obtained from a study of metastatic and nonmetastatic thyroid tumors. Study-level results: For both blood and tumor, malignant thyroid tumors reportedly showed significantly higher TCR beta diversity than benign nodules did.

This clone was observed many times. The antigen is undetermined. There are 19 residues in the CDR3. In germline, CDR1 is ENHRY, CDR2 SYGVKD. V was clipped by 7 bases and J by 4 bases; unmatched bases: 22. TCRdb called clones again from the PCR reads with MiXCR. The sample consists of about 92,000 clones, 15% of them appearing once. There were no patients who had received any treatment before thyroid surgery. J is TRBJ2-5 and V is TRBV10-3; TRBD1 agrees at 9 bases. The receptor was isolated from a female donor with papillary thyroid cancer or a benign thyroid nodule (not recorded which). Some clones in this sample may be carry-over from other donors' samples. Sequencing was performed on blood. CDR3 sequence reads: CAIKSGVAQGASHGETQYF. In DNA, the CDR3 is TGTGCCATCAAGTCGGGGGTAGCACAGGGGGCGAGTCATGGAGAGACCCAGTACTTC.